The T cell receptor (beta chain) described here comes from a study of blood T cells in healthy people across ages. This clonotype was found a few times. The CDR3 runs to 13 residues. V was shortened by 3 bases and J by 4 bases, with 10 bases between the two germline ends. Germline V gene sequence: CDR1 SQVTM, CDR2 ANQGSEA. The authors ran a second PCR of 7 to 11 cycles using a sample-barcoded 5' primer and a J-beta primer mix. MiXCR, applied by TCRdb to the 5' RACE reads, yields one record per CDR3 protein. The table shows 780,000 or so distinct CDR3 sequences, with approximately 25% occurring only once. This same sample was also taken into another study, of T cells of mothers and their children. As that report states: Using the M1S primer, the second PCR added sample barcodes along with 2-4 random nucleotides. Mothers and children who were related shared slightly more overlap than unrelated pairs, but not significantly more.

This TCR derives from a boy aged 5-17 years in good health. This chain links TRBV29-1 with TRBJ2-1; a weak D match, TRBD2 (6 bases). The sequenced material came from blood. CDR3 nucleotides: TGCAGCGTTGACGTGGGGAGGTACAATGAGCAGTTCTTC. The encoded protein is CSVDVGRYNEQFF.